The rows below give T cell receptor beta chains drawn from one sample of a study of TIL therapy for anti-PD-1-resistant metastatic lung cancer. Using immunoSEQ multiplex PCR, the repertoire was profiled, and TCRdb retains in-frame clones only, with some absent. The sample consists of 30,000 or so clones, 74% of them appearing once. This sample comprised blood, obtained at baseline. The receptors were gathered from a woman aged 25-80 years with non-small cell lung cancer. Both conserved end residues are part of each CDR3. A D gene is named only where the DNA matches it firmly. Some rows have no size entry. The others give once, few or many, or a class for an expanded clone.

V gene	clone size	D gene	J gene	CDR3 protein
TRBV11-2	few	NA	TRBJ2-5	CASSPTQGNQETQYF
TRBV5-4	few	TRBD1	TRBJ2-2	CASSQDRGTGELFF
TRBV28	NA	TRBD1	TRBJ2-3	CASSSQDRPPDTQYF
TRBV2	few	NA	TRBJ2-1	CASSEDSALSSYNEQFF
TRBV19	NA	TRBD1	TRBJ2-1	CASSGTGLLNEQFF
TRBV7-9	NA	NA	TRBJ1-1	CASSPRTEADTEAFF
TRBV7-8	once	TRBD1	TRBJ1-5	CASSSTGEEDQPQHF
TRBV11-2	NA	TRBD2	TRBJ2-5	CASSSPGLAGKETQYF
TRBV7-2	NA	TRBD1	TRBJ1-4	CASSTDRAEKLFF
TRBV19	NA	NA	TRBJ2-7	CASSSRDNYEQYF
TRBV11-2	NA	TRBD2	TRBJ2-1	CASSKGLAQDNEQFF
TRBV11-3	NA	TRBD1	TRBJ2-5	CASSPRGTGGETQYF
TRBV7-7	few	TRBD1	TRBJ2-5	CASSFVTGGLETQYF
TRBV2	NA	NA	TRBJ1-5	CASSPITTGYNQPQHF
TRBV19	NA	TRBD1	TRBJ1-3	CASSRGGPGNTIYF
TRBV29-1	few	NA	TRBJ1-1	CSVRLLMGNTEAFF
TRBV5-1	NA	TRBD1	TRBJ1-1	CASSASDNRGPAFF
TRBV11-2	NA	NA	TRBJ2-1	CASSLKSSYNEQFF
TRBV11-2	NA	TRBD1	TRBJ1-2	CASSGAWTGEKGGYTF
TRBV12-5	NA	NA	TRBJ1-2	CASDRGGAGSDYGYTF
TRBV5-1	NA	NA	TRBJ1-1	CASSFNGGAFTEAFF
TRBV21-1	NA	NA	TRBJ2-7	CASSKGGEKDYEQYF
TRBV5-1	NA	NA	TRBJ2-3	CASSLIPGSTTDTQYF
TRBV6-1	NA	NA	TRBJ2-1	CASSSPPRQFF
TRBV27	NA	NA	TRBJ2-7	CASGSRRERESYEQYF